The present T cell receptor (beta chain) was sequenced within a study of T cell changes during pregnancy in multiple sclerosis. Profiling relied on immunoSEQ multiplex PCR, and the TCRdb table lists in-frame clones only, not all of them. Among 99,000 or so clones listed, 85% to 95% were seen once. Sample: peripheral blood, taken after pregnancy. The TCR originated in a female donor with multiple sclerosis, enrolled in a pregnancy study.

CDR3 in DNA: TGTGCCTGGAGTACCAGGGGGCTGGGGCAGCCCCAGCATTTT. Protein: CAWSTRGLGQPQHF. This rearrangement joins TRBV30 to TRBJ1-5, with TRBD1 identical over 8 bases. The germline V gene encodes CDR1 GTSNPN and CDR2 SVGIG (reference sequence). The CDR3 totals 14 residues. Unmatched junction bases numbered 7, after V lost 2 bases and J lost 7 bases.